This TCR beta chain was sequenced in a study of blood T cell repertoires in COVID-19. Study as a whole: T cells, B-cell-depleted T cells, or PBMCs supplied cDNA or gDNA.

In the authors' methods: Scientists estimated how many nucleated cells there were by amplifying reference gene primers. Some clones are missing from TCRdb's copy, which holds only in-frame ones; the method was immunoSEQ multiplex PCR. V, J and clone size derive from that table, while D and trimming were established from the DNA sequence. The profile shows about 99,000 clones, 86% of them singletons. Per germline, CDR1 SGHRS and CDR2 YFSETQ. J lost 1 base, V lost 7 bases, and 6 bases had no gene match. CDR3 length equals 14 residues. The chain uses TRBV5-1 and TRBJ1-1; 8 bases agree with TRBD1. The origin of this receptor is a woman aged 55-69 years in a cohort sampled during active or convalescent COVID-19. Sequencing was performed on peripheral blood. The CDR3 coding sequence is TGCGCCAGCGGAGCTACAGGGGGGAACACTGAAGCTTTCTTT. Translation: CASGATGGNTEAFF. Supplemented by reference TRBV5-1 and TRBJ1-1, the full variable domain reads KAGVTQTPRYLIKTRGQQVTLSCSPISGHRSVSWYQQTPGQGLQFLFEYFSETQRNKGNFPGRFSGRQFSNSRSEMNVSTLELGDSALYLCASGATGGNTEAFFGQGTRLTVV.